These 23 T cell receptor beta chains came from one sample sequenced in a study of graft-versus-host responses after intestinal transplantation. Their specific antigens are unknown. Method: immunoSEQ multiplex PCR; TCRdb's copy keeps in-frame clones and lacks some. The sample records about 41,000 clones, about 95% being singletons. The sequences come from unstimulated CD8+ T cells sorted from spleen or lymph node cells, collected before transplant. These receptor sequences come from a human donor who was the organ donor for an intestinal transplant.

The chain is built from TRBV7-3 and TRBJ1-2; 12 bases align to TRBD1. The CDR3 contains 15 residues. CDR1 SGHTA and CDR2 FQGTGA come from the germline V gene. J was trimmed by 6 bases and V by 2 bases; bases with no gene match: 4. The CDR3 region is CASSLSGTGGDGYTF. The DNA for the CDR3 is TGTGCCAGCAGCTTATCGGGGACAGGGGGCGATGGCTACACCTTC.

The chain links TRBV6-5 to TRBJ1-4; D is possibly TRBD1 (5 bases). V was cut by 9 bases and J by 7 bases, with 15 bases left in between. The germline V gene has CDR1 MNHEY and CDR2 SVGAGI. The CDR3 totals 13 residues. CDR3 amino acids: CASGMAGSEKLFF. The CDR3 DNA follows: TGTGCCAGTGGTATGGCAGGGTCTGAAAAACTGTTTTTT.

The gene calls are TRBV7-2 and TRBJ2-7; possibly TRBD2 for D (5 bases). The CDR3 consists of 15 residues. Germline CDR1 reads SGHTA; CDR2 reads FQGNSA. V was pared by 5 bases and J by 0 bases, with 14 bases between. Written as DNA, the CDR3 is TGTGCCAGCAGCCGCTGGACTGACGGCTCCTACGAGCAGTACTTC. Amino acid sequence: CASSRWTDGSYEQYF.

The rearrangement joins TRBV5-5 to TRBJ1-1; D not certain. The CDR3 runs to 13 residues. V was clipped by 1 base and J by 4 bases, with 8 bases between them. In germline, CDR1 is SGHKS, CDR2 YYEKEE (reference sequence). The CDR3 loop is CASSLWRGTEAFF. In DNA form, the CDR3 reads TGTGCCAGCAGCTTGTGGAGAGGCACTGAAGCTTTCTTT.

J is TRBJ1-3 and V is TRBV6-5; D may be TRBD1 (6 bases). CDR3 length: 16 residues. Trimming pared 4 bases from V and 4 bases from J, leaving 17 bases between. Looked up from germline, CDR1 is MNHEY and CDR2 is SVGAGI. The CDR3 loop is CASSFERGDEGNTIYF. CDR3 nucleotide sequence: TGTGCCAGCAGTTTCGAGAGGGGGGATGAAGGAAACACCATATATTTT.

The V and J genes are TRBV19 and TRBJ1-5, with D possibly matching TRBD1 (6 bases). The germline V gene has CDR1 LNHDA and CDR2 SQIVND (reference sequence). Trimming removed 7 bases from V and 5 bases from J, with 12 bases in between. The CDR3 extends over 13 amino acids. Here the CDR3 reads CASNFGGHQPQHF. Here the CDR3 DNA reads TGTGCCAGTAATTTCGGGGGCCATCAGCCCCAGCATTTT.

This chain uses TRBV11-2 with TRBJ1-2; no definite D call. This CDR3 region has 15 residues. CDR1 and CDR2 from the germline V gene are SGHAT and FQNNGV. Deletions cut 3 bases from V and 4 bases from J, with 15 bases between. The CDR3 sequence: CASSFRPKTSYGYTF. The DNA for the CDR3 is TGTGCCAGCAGCTTCCGACCGAAGACAAGCTATGGCTACACCTTC.

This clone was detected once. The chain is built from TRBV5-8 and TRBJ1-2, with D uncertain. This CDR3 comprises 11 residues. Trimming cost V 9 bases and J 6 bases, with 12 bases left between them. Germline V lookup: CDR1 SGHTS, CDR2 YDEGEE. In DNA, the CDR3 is TGTGCCACCCAGCTAAGTAATGGCTACACCTTC. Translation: CATQLSNGYTF.

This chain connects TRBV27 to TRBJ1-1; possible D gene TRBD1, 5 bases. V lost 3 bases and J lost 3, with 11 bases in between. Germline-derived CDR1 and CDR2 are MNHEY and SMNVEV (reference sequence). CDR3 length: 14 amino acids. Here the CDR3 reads CASSFKGVDTEAFF. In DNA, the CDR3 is TGTGCCAGCAGTTTTAAAGGGGTAGACACTGAAGCTTTCTTT.

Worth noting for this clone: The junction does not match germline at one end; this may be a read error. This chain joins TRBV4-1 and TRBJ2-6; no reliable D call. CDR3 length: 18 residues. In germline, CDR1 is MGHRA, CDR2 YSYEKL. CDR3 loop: CASSKDVLRKRGANVLTF. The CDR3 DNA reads TGCGCCAGCAGCAAAGATGTACTTCGGAAGCGTGGGGCCAACGTCCTGACTTTC.

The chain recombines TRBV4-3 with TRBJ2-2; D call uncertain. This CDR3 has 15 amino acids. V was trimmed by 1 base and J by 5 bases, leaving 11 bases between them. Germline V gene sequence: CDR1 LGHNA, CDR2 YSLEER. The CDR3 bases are TGCGCCAGCAGCCAAGGCCCAGATTGGACCGGGGAGCTGTTTTTT. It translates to CASSQGPDWTGELFF.

The chain's CDR3 is CASSPPGQVNYEQYF. The CDR3 DNA follows: TGTGCCAGCTCACCACCGGGACAGGTGAACTACGAGCAGTACTTC. The chain couples TRBV18 to TRBJ2-7; 8 nucleotides agree with TRBD1. Germline V gives CDR1 KGHSH, CDR2 LQKENI. With V trimmed by 0 bases and J by 3 bases, 4 bases remained unmatched. CDR3 size: 15 residues.

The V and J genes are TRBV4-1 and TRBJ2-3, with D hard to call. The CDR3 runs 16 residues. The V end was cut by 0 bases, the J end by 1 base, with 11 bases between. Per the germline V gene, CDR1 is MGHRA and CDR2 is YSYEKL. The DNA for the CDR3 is TGCGCCAGCAGCCAAGAGGCATACGGTGGCACAGATACGCAGTATTTT. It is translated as CASSQEAYGGTDTQYF.

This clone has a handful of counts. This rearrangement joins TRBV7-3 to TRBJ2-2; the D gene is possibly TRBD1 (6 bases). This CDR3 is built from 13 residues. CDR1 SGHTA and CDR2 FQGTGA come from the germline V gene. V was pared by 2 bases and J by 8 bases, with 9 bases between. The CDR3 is CASSLGGSGELFF. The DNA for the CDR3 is TGTGCCAGCAGCTTAGGGGGCTCGGGGGAGCTGTTTTTT.

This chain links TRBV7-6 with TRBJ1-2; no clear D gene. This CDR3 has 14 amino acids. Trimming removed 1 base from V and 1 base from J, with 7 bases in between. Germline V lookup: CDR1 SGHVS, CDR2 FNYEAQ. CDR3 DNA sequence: TGTGCCAGCAGCTTAGGGAAGCATAACTATGGCTACACCTTC. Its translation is CASSLGKHNYGYTF.

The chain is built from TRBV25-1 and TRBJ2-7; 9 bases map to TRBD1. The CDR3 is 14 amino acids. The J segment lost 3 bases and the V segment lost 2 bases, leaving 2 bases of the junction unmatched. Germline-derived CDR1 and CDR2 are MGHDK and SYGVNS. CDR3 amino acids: CASSEAGQGYEQYF. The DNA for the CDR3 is TGTGCCAGCAGTGAAGCGGGACAGGGCTACGAGCAGTACTTC.

CDR3 sequence: CASSGIPGIQPQHF. The CDR3, as DNA: TGTGCCAGCAGTGGGATTCCGGGAATTCAGCCCCAGCATTTT. V is TRBV6-5 and J is TRBJ1-5; no clear D. The CDR3 has 14 residues. Germline-derived CDR1 and CDR2 are MNHEY and SVGAGI. Trimming shortened V by 5 bases and J by 6 bases, and 14 bases separated the two germline ends.

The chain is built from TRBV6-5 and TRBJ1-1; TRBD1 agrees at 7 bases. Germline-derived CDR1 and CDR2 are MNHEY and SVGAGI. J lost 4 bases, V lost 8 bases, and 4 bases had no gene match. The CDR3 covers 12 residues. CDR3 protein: CASEGASTEAFF. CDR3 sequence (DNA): TGTGCCAGCGAGGGGGCAAGCACTGAAGCTTTCTTT.

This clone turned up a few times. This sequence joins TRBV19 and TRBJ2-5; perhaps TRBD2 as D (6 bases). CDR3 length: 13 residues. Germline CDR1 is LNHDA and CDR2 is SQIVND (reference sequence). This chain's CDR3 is CSASQGGGETQYF. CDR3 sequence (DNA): TGTTCCGCGAGCCAGGGAGGAGGAGAGACCCAGTACTTC.

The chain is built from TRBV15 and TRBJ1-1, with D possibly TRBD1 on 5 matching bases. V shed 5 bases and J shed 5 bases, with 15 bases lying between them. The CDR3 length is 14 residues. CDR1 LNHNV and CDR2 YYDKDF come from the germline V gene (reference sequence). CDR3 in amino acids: CATSSGKGVTEAFF. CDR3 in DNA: TGTGCCACCAGCTCCGGGAAAGGGGTAACTGAAGCTTTCTTT.

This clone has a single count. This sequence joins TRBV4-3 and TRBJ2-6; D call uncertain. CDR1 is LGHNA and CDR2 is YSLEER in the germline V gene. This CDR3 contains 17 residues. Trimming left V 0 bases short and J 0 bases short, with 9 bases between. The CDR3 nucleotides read TGCGCCAGCAGCCAAGATTCTAGTTCCTCTGGGGCCAACGTCCTGACTTTC. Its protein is CASSQDSSSSGANVLTF.

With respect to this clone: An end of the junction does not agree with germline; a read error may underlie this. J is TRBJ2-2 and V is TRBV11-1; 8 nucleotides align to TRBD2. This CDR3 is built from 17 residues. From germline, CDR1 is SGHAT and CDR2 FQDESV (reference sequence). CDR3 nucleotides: TGTGCCAGCAGCTTAGAGGCCGCGGGACTAGAGGCCGGGGAGCCGTTTTTT. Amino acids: CASSLEAAGLEAGEPFF.

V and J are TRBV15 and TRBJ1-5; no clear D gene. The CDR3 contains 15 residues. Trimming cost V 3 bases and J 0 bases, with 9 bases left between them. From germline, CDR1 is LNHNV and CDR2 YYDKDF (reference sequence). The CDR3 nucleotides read TGTGCCACCAGCAGTGATCCACATAGCAATCAGCCCCAGCATTTT. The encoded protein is CATSSDPHSNQPQHF.